This T cell receptor (beta chain) originates from a study of control samples from healthy donors and cancer patients. V was clipped by 7 bases and J by 1 base, with 10 bases between them. Germline V lookup: CDR1 SNHLY, CDR2 FYNNEI. This CDR3 comprises 13 residues. The table came from immunoSEQ multiplex PCR; TCRdb's copy has only in-frame clones and leaves some out. The sample comprises about 28,000 clones, more than 75% of which are singletons, and approximately 1.5% rests with the top ten. The material sequenced was PBMCs. This rearrangement joins TRBV2 to TRBJ2-5, with D unclear. This clonotype was obtained from a woman in her thirties or forties with lung cancer. The CDR3 bases are TGTGCCAGCACCGAAGGGTCCCAAGAGACCCAGTACTTC. Translation: CASTEGSQETQYF.